This is a list of T cell receptor beta chains from one sample in a study of T cells in Graves' hyperthyroidism and ophthalmopathy. TCRdb re-analysed the multiplex PCR reads in MiXCR, keeping a single row per CDR3 protein. The sample yields approximately 640,000 distinct CDR3 sequences, roughly 16% seen once. Sequenced sample: blood. The receptors shown here come from a woman in her twenties or thirties with Graves' hyperthyroidism. The CDR3 runs from the conserved cysteine through the conserved F or W. A D gene is named only where the DNA matches it firmly. Size values are once, few and many counts, or a class for expanded clones, and some rows have none.

v_call,d_call,j_call,clone_size,cdr3_aa,cdr3_nt
TRBV7-8,NA,TRBJ2-4,many,CASSLGRGPAKNIQYF,TGTGCCAGCAGCTTAGGTCGGGGGCCGGCCAAAAACATTCAGTACTTC
TRBV28,TRBD1,TRBJ1-2,many,CASTLLQGSGYTF,TGTGCCAGCACCTTATTACAGGGGAGCGGCTACACCTTC
TRBV5-6,TRBD1,TRBJ1-1,few,CASSLAGTGGREAFF,TGTGCCAGCAGCTTGGCGGGGACAGGGGGCCGAGAAGCTTTCTTT
TRBV7-2,TRBD2,TRBJ2-5,many,CASSLRLAGTQEQQETQYF,TGTGCCAGCAGCTTACGACTAGCGGGGACTCAAGAACAACAAGAGACCCAGTACTTC
TRBV9,NA,TRBJ2-3,NA,CASSVSAATDTQYF,TGTGCCAGCAGCGTCTCAGCGGCCACAGATACGCAGTATTTT
TRBV28,TRBD2,TRBJ2-1,NA,CASSQPRTSLNEQFF,TGTGCCAGCAGTCAACCTCGGACTAGCCTCAATGAGCAGTTCTTC
TRBV12-5,NA,TRBJ2-4,few,CASGLSAAKNIQYF,TGTGCTAGTGGTTTATCCGCGGCCAAAAACATTCAGTACTTC
TRBV10-3,TRBD2,TRBJ2-5,many,CAISESAGGPETQYF,TGTGCCATCAGTGAGTCAGCGGGAGGGCCGGAGACCCAGTACTTC
TRBV2,NA,TRBJ2-1,many,CASSEPYNEQFF,TGTGCCAGCAGTGAGCCTTACAATGAGCAGTTCTTC
TRBV19,TRBD2,TRBJ2-1,NA,CASRPSGGSYNEQFF,TGTGCCAGTAGGCCGAGCGGGGGGTCCTACAATGAGCAGTTCTTC
TRBV28,TRBD1,TRBJ1-4,many,CASSFPGYRGGNEKLFF,TGTGCCAGCAGTTTTCCCGGGTACAGGGGCGGAAATGAAAAACTGTTTTTT
TRBV7-9,TRBD1,TRBJ2-1,many,CASSFQNRGPYNEQFF,TGTGCCAGCAGCTTTCAGAACAGGGGCCCCTACAATGAGCAGTTCTTC
TRBV11-3,NA,TRBJ2-7,once,CASSQGAGATLISYEQYF,TGCGCCAGCAGCCAAGGGGCAGGAGCAACCCTTATCTCCTACGAGCAGTACTTC
TRBV29-1,NA,TRBJ2-7,many,CSAQGGGYEQYF,TGCAGCGCCCAGGGGGGCGGCTACGAGCAGTACTTC
TRBV6-2/TRBV6-3,NA,TRBJ1-1,NA,CASSPAQENTEAFF,TGTGCCAGCAGTCCTGCACAGGAGAACACTGAAGCTTTCTTT
TRBV6-9,NA,TRBJ1-3,NA,CASSYARGPGNTIYF,TGTGCCAGCAGTTATGCGCGGGGTCCTGGAAACACCATATATTTT
TRBV7-9,NA,TRBJ2-1,few,CASSFIPGNEQFF,TGTGCCAGCAGCTTCATACCGGGGAATGAGCAGTTCTTC
TRBV5-5,NA,TRBJ2-3,many,CASSPGLALDTQYF,TGTGCCAGCAGCCCAGGGCTAGCGTTGGATACGCAGTATTTT
TRBV6-5,NA,TRBJ2-7,many,CASSYSGSDYEQYF,TGTGCCAGCAGTTACTCAGGGTCTGACTACGAGCAGTACTTC
TRBV6-2/TRBV6-3,NA,TRBJ2-1,NA,CASSLQGNILISYNEQFF,TGTGCCAGCAGTTTACAGGGTAATATCCTTATCTCCTACAATGAGCAGTTCTTC
TRBV6-5,NA,TRBJ1-1,many,CASSYSVNGLTEAFF,TGTGCCAGCAGTTACTCGGTAAATGGTCTCACTGAAGCTTTCTTT
TRBV13,NA,TRBJ1-2,many,CASSLVAGTDYGYTF,TGTGCCAGCAGCTTAGTCGCCGGGACCGATTATGGCTACACCTTC
TRBV27,NA,TRBJ2-7,few,CASSITGAGHEQYF,TGTGCCAGCAGTATAACAGGGGCGGGGCACGAGCAGTACTTC
TRBV12-3/TRBV12-4,TRBD1,TRBJ2-1,NA,CASSRQGTEQFF,TGTGCCAGCAGTCGACAGGGTACTGAGCAGTTCTTC
TRBV12-3/TRBV12-4,NA,TRBJ2-4,many,CASSLGQRLAKNIQYF,TGTGCCAGCAGTCTTGGACAGCGCCTGGCCAAAAACATTCAGTACTTC
TRBV12-3/TRBV12-4,TRBD1,TRBJ1-1,many,CASRGEGANTEAFF,TGTGCCAGCAGGGGGGAGGGGGCAAACACTGAAGCTTTCTTT
TRBV20-1,TRBD2,TRBJ2-7,few,CSARGLGLAGGNLDEQYF,TGCAGTGCTAGGGGGCTCGGGCTAGCGGGAGGTAACCTAGACGAGCAGTACTTC
TRBV7-2,NA,TRBJ2-5,many,CASSFQPGLWGTQYF,TGTGCCAGCAGCTTCCAGCCAGGGCTTTGGGGGACCCAGTACTTC
TRBV24-1,NA,TRBJ2-5,NA,CATSDLEGETQYF,TGTGCCACCAGTGATTTGGAGGGTGAGACCCAGTACTTC
TRBV12-3/TRBV12-4,NA,TRBJ1-2,NA,CASSLNPSAVGYTF,TGTGCCAGCAGTTTAAATCCGTCGGCGGTTGGCTACACCTTC
TRBV15,TRBD2,TRBJ2-7,many,CATSEPSGNYEQYF,TGTGCCACCAGCGAGCCTAGCGGGAACTACGAGCAGTACTTC
TRBV14,NA,TRBJ2-1,few,CASSRVTFSSYNEQFF,TGTGCCAGCAGCCGCGTGACTTTTAGCTCCTACAATGAGCAGTTCTTC
TRBV10-3,NA,TRBJ2-1,many,CAISPAMDEQFF,TGTGCCATCAGTCCCGCGATGGATGAGCAGTTCTTC
TRBV6-1,TRBD1,TRBJ2-7,many,CASSVIRTGSYEQYF,TGTGCCAGCAGCGTTATTAGGACAGGGTCCTACGAGCAGTACTTC
TRBV4-3,TRBD2,TRBJ2-1,many,CASSQAPSGSVNEQFF,TGCGCCAGCAGCCAAGCTCCTAGCGGGAGTGTTAATGAGCAGTTCTTC
TRBV10-3,NA,TRBJ2-1,many,CAMFRAYNEQFF,TGTGCCATGTTCAGGGCCTACAATGAGCAGTTCTTC
TRBV11-2,TRBD1,TRBJ2-1,many,CASSLRQGDYNEQFF,TGTGCCAGCAGCTTACGACAGGGTGATTACAATGAGCAGTTCTTC
TRBV20-1,NA,TRBJ2-3,NA,CSAQSPRGPDTQYF,TGCAGTGCCCAGAGCCCCAGGGGACCAGATACGCAGTATTTT
TRBV5-1,NA,TRBJ1-1,few,CASSLGHSKGNTEAFF,TGCGCCAGCAGCTTGGGGCACTCAAAGGGGAACACTGAAGCTTTCTTT
TRBV7-8,TRBD2,TRBJ2-3,many,CASSLRWTSGREADTQYF,TGTGCCAGCAGCCTCCGCTGGACTAGCGGGAGGGAGGCAGATACGCAGTATTTT
TRBV4-1,NA,TRBJ1-2,NA,CASSQMVGGRPYGYTF,TGCGCCAGCAGCCAGATGGTTGGAGGCAGACCCTATGGCTACACCTTC
TRBV6-2/TRBV6-3,NA,TRBJ2-5,few,CASLEWSQTQYF,TGTGCCAGCCTTGAATGGAGTCAGACCCAGTACTTC
TRBV18,NA,TRBJ1-1,many,CASSPSSSNTEAFF,TGTGCCAGCTCACCGTCCAGTTCGAACACTGAAGCTTTCTTT
TRBV30,NA,TRBJ2-3,many,CTWSTGGGDTQYF,TGTACCTGGAGTACAGGCGGCGGGGATACGCAGTATTTT
TRBV13,TRBD2,TRBJ2-7,NA,CASSPGLALRNEQYF,TGTGCCAGCAGCCCGGGACTAGCTTTGAGAAACGAGCAGTACTTC
TRBV7-2,NA,TRBJ2-7,many,CASSLDARSYEQYF,TGTGCCAGCAGCTTAGACGCCAGATCCTACGAGCAGTACTTC